Listed here are 30 T cell receptor beta chains from one sample, sequenced in a study of T cells expressing NK-cell markers. No DNA is given; TCRdb re-called the 5' RACE reads and lists each CDR3 protein once. Its table lists some 410,000 distinct CDR3 sequences. Sequenced sample: blood T cells: a sorted CD56 or NKG2C T cell subset, CD4+ or CD8+ T cells, or bulk PBMC T cells (not recorded which). The receptors shown here come from a woman between 18 and 70 years old in good health.

The genes are TRBV6-2 or TRBV6-3 and TRBJ2-4; TCRdb designates TRBD1, a call that cannot be tested without DNA. Germline CDR1 reads MNHEY; CDR2 reads SVGEGT. CDR3 length: 17 amino acids. CDR3 sequence reads: CASSYSTRGLAKNIQYF.

V and J are TRBV20-1 and TRBJ1-1. Germline loops: CDR1 DFQATT, CDR2 SNEGSKA (reference sequence). CDR3 length: 15 amino acids. The CDR3 here is CSAPSRSTFNTEAFF.

The chain uses TRBV4-3 and TRBJ2-7; the D gene TCRdb calls, TRBD1, cannot be checked with no DNA. CDR1 is LGHNA, CDR2 YSLEER, per germline. This CDR3 has 15 amino acids. CDR3 loop: CASSQERDSSYEQYF.

The CDR3 sequence: CAISESTGPPETQYF. V and J are TRBV10-3 and TRBJ2-5; TCRdb outputs TRBD2, but without DNA this stays unchecked. The germline V gene has CDR1 ENHRY and CDR2 SYGVKD. The CDR3 totals 15 residues.

V gene TRBV5-1 combines with J gene TRBJ2-7; the TCRdb D gene call, TRBD2, has no DNA to confirm it. Germline V gene sequence: CDR1 SGHRS, CDR2 YFSETQ. This CDR3 is built from 14 residues. The CDR3 is CASSFEGVGYEQYF.

The rearrangement joins TRBV5-1 to TRBJ2-1; TCRdb proposes TRBD2, but this gene call is untestable without DNA. This CDR3 contains 15 residues. CDR1 is SGHRS and CDR2 is YFSETQ in the germline V gene. The CDR3 protein is CASSHGGPSNNEQFF. Supplemented by reference TRBV5-1 and TRBJ2-1, the full variable domain reads KAGVTQTPRYLIKTRGQQVTLSCSPISGHRSVSWYQQTPGQGLQFLFEYFSETQRNKGNFPGRFSGRQFSNSRSEMNVSTLELGDSALYLCASSHGGPSNNEQFFGPGTRLTVL.

The gene calls are TRBV27 and TRBJ2-7; the D gene TCRdb calls, TRBD1, cannot be checked with no DNA. The CDR3 is made up of 14 amino acids. Germline V gene lookup returns CDR1 MNHEY and CDR2 SMNVEV (reference sequence). CDR3 sequence reads: CASSSYGASYEQYF.

The CDR3 here is CSARSSGPSYEQYF. The chain is built from TRBV20-1 and TRBJ2-7; checking the TCRdb D call of TRBD2 is not possible without DNA. The CDR3 consists of 14 residues. Germline values: CDR1 DFQATT, CDR2 SNEGSKA (reference sequence).

The V and J genes are TRBV5-1 and TRBJ2-2; TCRdb reports TRBD1, a call that lacks DNA to check it against. CDR3 size: 16 residues. Germline loops: CDR1 SGHRS, CDR2 YFSETQ. This CDR3 reads CASSSGQGAYTGELFF.

The chain employs TRBV7-9 and TRBJ2-1; TCRdb reports TRBD1, a call that lacks DNA to check it against. Germline V gene lookup returns CDR1 SEHNR and CDR2 FQNEAQ (reference sequence). The CDR3 is made up of 15 amino acids. The CDR3 spells CASSPFRDTYNEQFF.

The chain carries TRBV12-3 or TRBV12-4 and TRBJ2-2; without DNA, the TCRdb call of TRBD1 cannot be checked. This CDR3 is 14 amino acids long. This chain's CDR3 is CASSFRQVVGELFF.

The chain links TRBV7-2 to TRBJ1-6; the D call of TRBD1 rests on TCRdb alone, since no DNA is present to check it. CDR3 length equals 14 residues. Germline values: CDR1 SGHTA, CDR2 FQGNSA. CDR3 region: CASGSGQSLSPLHF.

The chain couples TRBV29-1 to TRBJ2-7; the TCRdb D gene call, TRBD2, has no DNA to confirm it. This CDR3 spans 13 amino acids. The V gene's germline CDR1 is SQVTM and CDR2 ANQGSEA. The chain's CDR3 is CSVLAGVANEQYF.

The chain has TRBV11-3 and TRBJ1-5. The CDR3 covers 16 residues. Germline V gene sequence: CDR1 SGHNT, CDR2 YENEEA. The CDR3 sequence is CASSLDWGGASGPQHF.

The chain joins TRBV4-3 to TRBJ1-1. This CDR3 comprises 13 residues. Germline assignment: CDR1 LGHNA and CDR2 YSLEER. Here the CDR3 reads CASSQDLASKAFF.

The chain has TRBV5-4 and TRBJ1-1; TCRdb's D call of TRBD1 is untestable without DNA. This CDR3 contains 14 residues. The germline CDR1 and CDR2 sequences are SGHNT and YYREEE (reference sequence). The CDR3 here is CASSLWGWGTEAFF.

This chain joins TRBV6-5 and TRBJ2-2. Germline V CDR1 and CDR2: MNHEY, SVGAGI. The length of the CDR3 is 16 residues. The CDR3 is CASSYSRQIGIGELFF.

The CDR3 reads CASSQGATSPLYEQYF. The chain recombines TRBV4-3 with TRBJ2-7. Per the germline V gene, CDR1 is LGHNA and CDR2 is YSLEER. This CDR3 contains 16 residues.

V gene TRBV6-5 combines with J gene TRBJ2-7. The CDR3 covers 16 residues. Germline V lookup: CDR1 MNHEY, CDR2 SVGAGI. The CDR3 sequence: CASSYKLSGIPYEQYF.

The chain employs TRBV7-9 and TRBJ2-1; the D call of TRBD2 rests on TCRdb alone, since no DNA is present to check it. The CDR3 sequence is 17 residues long. CDR1 and CDR2 from the germline V gene are SEHNR and FQNEAQ (reference sequence). CDR3 amino acids: CASSPAFGESSYNEQFF.

The V and J genes are TRBV20-1 and TRBJ2-1; without DNA, the TCRdb call of TRBD2 cannot be checked. Germline V gives CDR1 DFQATT, CDR2 SNEGSKA (reference sequence). CDR3 length: 14 residues. The CDR3 loop reads CSAGRTSGTNEQFF.

The V and J genes are TRBV2 and TRBJ2-4. Germline loops: CDR1 SNHLY, CDR2 FYNNEI. This CDR3 spans 16 amino acids. The CDR3 loop is CASSEVDILAKNIQYF.

The V and J genes are TRBV5-6 and TRBJ1-2; without DNA, the TCRdb call of TRBD1 cannot be checked. CDR1 is SGHDT and CDR2 is YYEEEE in the germline V gene. The CDR3 spans 16 residues. This chain's CDR3 is CASSLNGAQGIYGYTF.

The rearrangement joins TRBV4-3 to TRBJ2-1; TCRdb reports TRBD2, a call that lacks DNA to check it against. The CDR3 spans 16 residues. Germline V gene data show CDR1 as LGHNA and CDR2 as YSLEER. Here the CDR3 reads CASSQDGVGPPDRQFF.

V gene TRBV5-5 combines with J gene TRBJ2-7; the D call from TCRdb, TRBD1, cannot be confirmed without DNA. The CDR3 is 14 amino acids. Germline-derived CDR1 and CDR2 are SGHKS and YYEKEE (reference sequence). CDR3 amino acids: CASSPGVDSYEQYF.

V gene TRBV10-3 combines with J gene TRBJ2-2; TCRdb picks TRBD2, but there is no DNA to check that call. The CDR3 runs to 14 residues. Germline loops: CDR1 ENHRY, CDR2 SYGVKD. The CDR3 sequence: CATGGREGTGELFF.

This chain connects TRBV18 to TRBJ2-3; TCRdb names TRBD1, which stays unverified in the absence of DNA. The CDR3 extends over 15 amino acids. The germline gives CDR1 KGHSH, CDR2 LQKENI. The CDR3 loop reads CASSRLGTGSDTQYF. The full variable domain, with the rest looked up from reference TRBV18 and TRBJ2-3, is NAGVMQNPRHLVRRRGQEARLRCSPMKGHSHVYWYRQLPEEGLKFMVYLQKENIIDESGMPKERFSAEFPKEGPSILRIQQVVRGDSAAYFCASSRLGTGSDTQYFGPGTRLTVL.

This sequence joins TRBV4-3 and TRBJ2-1; TCRdb indicates TRBD2, and absent DNA this call remains unverified. The germline gives CDR1 LGHNA, CDR2 YSLEER. The CDR3 spans 15 residues. This CDR3 reads CASSPQTSGDNEQFF.

The V call is TRBV12-3 or TRBV12-4, the J call TRBJ2-1; TCRdb picks TRBD1, but there is no DNA to check that call. This CDR3 spans 16 amino acids. The CDR3 sequence is CASSPSGTGGINEQFF.

CDR3 amino acids: CASSPSRSYNSPLHF. The rearrangement joins TRBV6-1 to TRBJ1-6; checking the TCRdb D call of TRBD1 is not possible without DNA. Germline values: CDR1 MNHNS, CDR2 SASEGT. This CDR3 is built from 15 residues.